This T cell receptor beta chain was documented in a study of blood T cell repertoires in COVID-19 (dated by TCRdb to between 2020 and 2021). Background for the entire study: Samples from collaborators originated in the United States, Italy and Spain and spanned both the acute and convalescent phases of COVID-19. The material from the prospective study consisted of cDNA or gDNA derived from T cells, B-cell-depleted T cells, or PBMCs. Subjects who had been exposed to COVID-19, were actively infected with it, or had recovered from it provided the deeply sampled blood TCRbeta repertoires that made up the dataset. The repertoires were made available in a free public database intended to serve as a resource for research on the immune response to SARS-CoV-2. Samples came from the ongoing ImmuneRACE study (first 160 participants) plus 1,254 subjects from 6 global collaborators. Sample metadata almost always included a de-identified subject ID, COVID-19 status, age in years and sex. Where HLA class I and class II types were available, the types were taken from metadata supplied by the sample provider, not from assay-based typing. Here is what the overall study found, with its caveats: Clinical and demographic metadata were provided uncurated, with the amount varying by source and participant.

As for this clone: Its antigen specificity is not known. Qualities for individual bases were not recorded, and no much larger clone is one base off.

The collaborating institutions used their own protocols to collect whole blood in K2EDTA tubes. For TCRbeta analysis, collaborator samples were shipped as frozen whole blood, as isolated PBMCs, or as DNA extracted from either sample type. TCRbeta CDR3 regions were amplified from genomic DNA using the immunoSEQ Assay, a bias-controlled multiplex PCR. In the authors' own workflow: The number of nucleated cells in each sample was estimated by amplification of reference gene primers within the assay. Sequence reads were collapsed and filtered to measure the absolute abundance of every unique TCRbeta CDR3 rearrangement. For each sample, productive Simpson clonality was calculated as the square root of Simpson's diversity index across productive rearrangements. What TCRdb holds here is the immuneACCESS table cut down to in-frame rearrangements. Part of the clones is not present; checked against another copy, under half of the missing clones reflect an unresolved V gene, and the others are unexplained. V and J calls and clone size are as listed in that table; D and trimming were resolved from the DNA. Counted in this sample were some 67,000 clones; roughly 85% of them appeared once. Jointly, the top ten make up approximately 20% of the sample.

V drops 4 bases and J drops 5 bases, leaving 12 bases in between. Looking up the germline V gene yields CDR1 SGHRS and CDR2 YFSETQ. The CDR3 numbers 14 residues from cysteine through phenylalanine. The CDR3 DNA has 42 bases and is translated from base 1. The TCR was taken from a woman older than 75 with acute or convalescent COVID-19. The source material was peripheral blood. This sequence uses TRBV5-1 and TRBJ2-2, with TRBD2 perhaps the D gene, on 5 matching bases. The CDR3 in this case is CASSIGRGTGELFF. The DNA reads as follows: TGCGCCAGCAGCATAGGACGGGGAACCGGGGAGCTGTTTTTT.